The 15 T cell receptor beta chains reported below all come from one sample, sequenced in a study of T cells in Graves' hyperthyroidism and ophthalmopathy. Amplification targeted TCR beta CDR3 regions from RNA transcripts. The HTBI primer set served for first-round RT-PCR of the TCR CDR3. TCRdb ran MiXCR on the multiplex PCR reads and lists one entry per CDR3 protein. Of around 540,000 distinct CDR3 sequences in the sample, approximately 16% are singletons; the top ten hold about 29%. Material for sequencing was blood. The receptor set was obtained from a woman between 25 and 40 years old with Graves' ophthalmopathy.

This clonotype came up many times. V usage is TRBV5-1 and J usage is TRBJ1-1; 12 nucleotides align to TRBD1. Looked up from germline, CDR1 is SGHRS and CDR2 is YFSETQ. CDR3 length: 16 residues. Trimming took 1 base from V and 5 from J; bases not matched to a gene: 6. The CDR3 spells CASSLTGTGGFTEAFF. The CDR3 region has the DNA TGCGCCAGCAGCTTGACTGGGACAGGGGGCTTTACTGAAGCTTTCTTT.

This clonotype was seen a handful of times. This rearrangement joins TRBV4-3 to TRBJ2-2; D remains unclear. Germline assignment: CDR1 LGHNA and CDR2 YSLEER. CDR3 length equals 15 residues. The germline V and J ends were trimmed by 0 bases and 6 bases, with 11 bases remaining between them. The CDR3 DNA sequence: TGCGCCAGCAGCCAAGAGGCCGGACGGGCCGGGGAGCTGTTTTTT. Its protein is CASSQEAGRAGELFF.

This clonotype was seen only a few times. This CDR3 reads CASTPGTRESNEQFF. The CDR3 DNA reads as TGTGCCAGCACTCCCGGGACTAGAGAGTCCAATGAGCAGTTCTTC. This sequence joins TRBV6-4 and TRBJ2-1, with 8 bases aligning to TRBD2. J gave up 6 bases and V 7 bases, and 11 bases lay outside the gene matches. The CDR3 covers 15 residues. Germline CDR1 reads MRHNA; CDR2 reads SNTAGT.

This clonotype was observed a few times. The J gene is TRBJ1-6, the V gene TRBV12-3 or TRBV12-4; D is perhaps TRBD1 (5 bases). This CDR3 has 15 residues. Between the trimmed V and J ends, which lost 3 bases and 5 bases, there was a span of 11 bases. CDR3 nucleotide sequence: TGTGCCAGCAGTTTCTCCGGGACCAATAATTCACCCCTCCACTTT. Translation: CASSFSGTNNSPLHF.

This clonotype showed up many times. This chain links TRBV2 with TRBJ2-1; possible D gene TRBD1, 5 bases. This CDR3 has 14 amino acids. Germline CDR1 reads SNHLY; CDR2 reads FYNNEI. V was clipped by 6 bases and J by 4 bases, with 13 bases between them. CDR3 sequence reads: CASRDWGIYNEQFF. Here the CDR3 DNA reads TGTGCCAGCAGGGATTGGGGCATATACAATGAGCAGTTCTTC.

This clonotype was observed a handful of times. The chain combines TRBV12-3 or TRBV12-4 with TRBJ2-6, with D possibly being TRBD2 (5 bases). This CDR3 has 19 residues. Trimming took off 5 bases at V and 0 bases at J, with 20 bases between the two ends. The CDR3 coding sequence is TGTGCCAGCAGTCCAGGCCCCCCTGGGGAGAGCTCTGGGGCCAACGTCCTGACTTTC. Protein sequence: CASSPGPPGESSGANVLTF.

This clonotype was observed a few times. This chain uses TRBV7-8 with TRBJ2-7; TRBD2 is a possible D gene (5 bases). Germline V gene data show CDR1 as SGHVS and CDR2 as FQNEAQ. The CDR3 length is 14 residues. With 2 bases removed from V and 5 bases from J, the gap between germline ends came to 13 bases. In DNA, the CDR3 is TGTGCCAGCAGCTTAACTTTAGGACTCCACGAGCAGTACTTC. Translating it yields CASSLTLGLHEQYF.

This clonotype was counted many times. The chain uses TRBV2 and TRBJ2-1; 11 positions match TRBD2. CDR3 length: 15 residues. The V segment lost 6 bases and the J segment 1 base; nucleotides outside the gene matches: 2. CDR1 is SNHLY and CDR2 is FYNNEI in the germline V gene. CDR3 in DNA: TGTGCCAGCAGAGCTAGCGGGAGGTCCTACAATGAGCAGTTCTTC. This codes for CASRASGRSYNEQFF. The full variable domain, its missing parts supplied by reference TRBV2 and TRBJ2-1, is EPEVTQTPSHQVTQMGQEVILRCVPISNHLYFYWYRQILGQKVEFLVSFYNNEISEKSEIFDDQFSVERPDGSNFTLKIRSTKLEDSAMYFCASRASGRSYNEQFFGPGTRLTVL.

The CDR3 nucleotides are TGTGCCAGCAGCTTAGGAGGGACTACCCAAGAGACCCAGTACTTC. It encodes CASSLGGTTQETQYF. This chain joins TRBV7-2 and TRBJ2-5; 7 bases agree with TRBD2. This CDR3 has 15 amino acids. CDR1 and CDR2 (germline): SGHTA, FQGNSA. V shed 1 base, J shed 1 base, and the junction held 3 bases outside the gene matches.

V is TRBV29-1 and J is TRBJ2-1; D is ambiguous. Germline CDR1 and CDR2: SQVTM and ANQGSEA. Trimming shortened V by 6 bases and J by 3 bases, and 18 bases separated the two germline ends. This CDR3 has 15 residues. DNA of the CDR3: TGCAGCGTCGAACTACCCCCCGGTAGCTACAATGAGCAGTTCTTC. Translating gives CSVELPPGSYNEQFF.

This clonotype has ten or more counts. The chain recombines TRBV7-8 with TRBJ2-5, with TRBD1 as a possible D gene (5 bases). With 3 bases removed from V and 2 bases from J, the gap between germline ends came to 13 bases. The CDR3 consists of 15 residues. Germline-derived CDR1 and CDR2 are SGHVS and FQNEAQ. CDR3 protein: CASSFLQGQQETQYF. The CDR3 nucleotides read TGTGCCAGCAGCTTTCTGCAGGGCCAACAAGAGACCCAGTACTTC.

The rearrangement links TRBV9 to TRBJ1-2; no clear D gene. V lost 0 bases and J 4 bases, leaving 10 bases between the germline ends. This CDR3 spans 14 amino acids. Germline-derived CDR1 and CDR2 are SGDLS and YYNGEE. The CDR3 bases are TGTGCCAGCAGCGTAGCTGTGGAGAGCTATGGCTACACCTTC. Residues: CASSVAVESYGYTF. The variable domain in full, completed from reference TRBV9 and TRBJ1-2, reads DSGVTQTPKHLITATGQRVTLRCSPRSGDLSVYWYQQSLDQGLQFLIQYYNGEERAKGNILERFSAQQFPDLHSELNLSSLELGDSALYFCASSVAVESYGYTFGSGTRLTVV.

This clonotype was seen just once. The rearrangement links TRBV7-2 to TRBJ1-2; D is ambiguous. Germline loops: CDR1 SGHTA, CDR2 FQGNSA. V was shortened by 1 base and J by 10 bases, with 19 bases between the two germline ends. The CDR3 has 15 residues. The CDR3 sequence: CASSLEGVGSVDYTF. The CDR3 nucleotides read TGTGCCAGCAGCTTAGAAGGCGTGGGCTCAGTGGACTACACCTTC.

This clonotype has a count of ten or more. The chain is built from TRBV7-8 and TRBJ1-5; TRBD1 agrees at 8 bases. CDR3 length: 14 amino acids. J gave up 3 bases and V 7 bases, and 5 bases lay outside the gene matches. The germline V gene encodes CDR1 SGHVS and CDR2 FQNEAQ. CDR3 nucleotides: TGTGCCAGCACCCTCAGGGGGCCCAATCAGCCCCAGCATTTT. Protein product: CASTLRGPNQPQHF.

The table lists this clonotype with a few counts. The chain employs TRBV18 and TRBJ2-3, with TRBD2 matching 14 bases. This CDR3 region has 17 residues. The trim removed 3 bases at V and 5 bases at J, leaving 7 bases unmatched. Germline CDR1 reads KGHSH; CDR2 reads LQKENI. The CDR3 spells CASSPLGLAGEGDTQYF. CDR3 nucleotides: TGTGCCAGCTCACCTCTGGGACTAGCGGGAGAAGGAGATACGCAGTATTTT.